This T cell receptor beta chain is from a study of T cells in localized non-small cell lung cancer. Data came from immunoSEQ multiplex PCR; TCRdb stores just in-frame clones and leaves some out. The top ten clones hold 5.5% to 6.5% of a sample with more than 20,000 clones, roughly 90% of them seen once. Findings and limits, study-wide: There were a median roughly 60 of the top 100 tumor clones appearing in adjacent lung. Uninvolved neighboring lung showed the greatest T cell clonality, exceeding tumor. Heterogeneity stays possible, as sequencing covered only one tumor region.

In germline, CDR1 is GTSNPN, CDR2 SVGIG (reference sequence). V shed 1 base and J shed 0 bases, with 13 bases lying between them. The length of the CDR3 is 15 residues. Worth noting for this clone: Its specificity is unknown.

The sample in question was PBMCs, obtained before any cancer treatment. The clonotype comes from a man aged 35-75 years with stage II lung adenocarcinoma. This rearrangement joins TRBV30 to TRBJ2-7; D gene ambiguous. The CDR3 reads CAWSAGKRSSYEQYF. The CDR3 DNA reads TGTGCCTGGAGTGCGGGTAAACGGAGCTCCTACGAGCAGTACTTC.